This T cell receptor (beta chain) was captured by sequencing in a study of blood T cell repertoires in COVID-19. On the study more broadly: Spain, Italy and the United States supplied samples that represented acute and convalescent COVID-19. The analysed material was cDNA or gDNA that came from T cells, B-cell-depleted T cells, or PBMCs.

In the original workflow: Nucleated cell counts were estimated from reference gene primer amplification. The method was immunoSEQ multiplex PCR; TCRdb's version includes in-frame clones alone and lacks a portion of them. That table furnishes V, J and clone size, whereas the DNA furnished D and trimming. The sample lists 200,000 or so clones; 80% to 90% were seen once. This clone appeared once. The CDR3 is made up of 18 amino acids. Germline V gene sequence: CDR1 SGHVT, CDR2 SQSDAQ. V shed 1 base, J shed 6 bases, and the junction held 14 bases outside the gene matches. The rearrangement links TRBV7-4 to TRBJ2-5; 10 bases are shared with TRBD1. The material sequenced was peripheral blood. This receptor was identified in a human donor with active or convalescent COVID-19. The donor label of this sample is uncertain. CDR3 DNA sequence: TGTGCCAGCAGCTTAGGTGAGCCGGGACAGGGGCATTGTAAGACCCAGTACTTC. Amino acids: CASSLGEPGQGHCKTQYF.